Listed below are T cell receptor beta chains from one sample, sequenced in a study of blood T cell repertoires in COVID-19. Sequencing was performed with immunoSEQ multiplex PCR; in TCRdb, only in-frame clones are kept and a portion is missing. This table holds hundreds of thousands of clones, around 85% found once. What was sequenced was PBMCs or T cells enriched from blood (not recorded which). These receptors originate from a woman in her 50s in a cohort exposed to, infected with or recovered from COVID-19 (not recorded which). The CDR3 runs from the conserved cysteine through the conserved F or W.

V	J	CDR3
TRBV12-3/TRBV12-4	TRBJ2-5	CASTPGRQETQYF
TRBV4-3	TRBJ1-2	CASSQGTGLVFSVF
TRBV5-1	TRBJ2-7	CASSIRQHEQYF
TRBV4-1	TRBJ1-1	CASSHPGWDTEAFF
TRBV7-8	TRBJ1-1	CASSQNDGYTEAFF
TRBV5-5	TRBJ1-6	CASSLRRGDNSPLHF
TRBV5-1	TRBJ2-5	CASSLGLGSQETQYF
TRBV30	TRBJ2-5	CAWSYTGGRETQYF
TRBV14	TRBJ2-5	CASSPRAGGRETQYF
TRBV18	TRBJ1-1	CASSPNQADMNTEAFF
TRBV4-3	TRBJ1-4	CASSQERAEGEKLFF
TRBV3-1/TRBV3-2	TRBJ1-1	CASRSVGQGIGRTEAFF
TRBV5-1	TRBJ1-1	CASSQTGNTEAFF
TRBV4-1	TRBJ1-1	CASSQDSRAYKRNTEAFF
TRBV2	TRBJ2-5	CASSEWQDQETQYF
TRBV6-6	TRBJ2-4	CASRRQGRTFRGKNIQYF
TRBV7-2	TRBJ1-6	CASSLGWSLPNSPLHF
TRBV6-5	TRBJ1-4	CATAGGEEKLFF
TRBV19	TRBJ1-5	CASSSAGNQPQHF
TRBV7-9	TRBJ2-1	CASSSPRQVSYNEQFF
TRBV12-5	TRBJ1-2	CASGLSTGMVGYTF
TRBV29-1	TRBJ2-3	CSVQENTSTDTQYF
TRBV30	TRBJ1-2	CAWSVPGGYTF
TRBV4-2	TRBJ1-2	CASSQALGGAGTF
TRBV5-1	TRBJ2-1	CASSLELAGGHEQFF
TRBV28	TRBJ1-1	CATGGRRYTEAFF
TRBV7-2	TRBJ1-3	CASSPRGDNRILSGNTIYF
TRBV5-1	TRBJ1-2	CASSLAETGYGYTF
TRBV19	TRBJ1-5	CARTVRPGTEKPSVSNQPQHF
TRBV29-1	TRBJ1-3	CSVVSGQGGNTIYF
TRBV10-3	TRBJ1-2	CAISPSPGLSSSYGYTF
TRBV19	TRBJ2-3	CASSKTSGGSTDTQYF
TRBV18	TRBJ1-6	CASSLDRSGRSPLHF
TRBV24-1	TRBJ2-1	CATSDPGTSGGAQQFF
TRBV7-3	TRBJ1-6	CASSSNSNSPLHF
TRBV18	TRBJ1-1	CASSRGQGGTEAFF
TRBV4-3	TRBJ2-3	CASSQGKQGSDTQYF
TRBV4-1	TRBJ1-1	CASSLGGVNTEAFF
TRBV19	TRBJ1-5	CASNQDRGNNQPQHF
TRBV5-3	TRBJ2-1	CARSLFPNGQGEYDEQFF
TRBV5-6	TRBJ2-3	CASSLWAYRGFGTDTQYF
TRBV29-1	TRBJ2-7	CSVDASGQAYEQYF
TRBV11-2	TRBJ1-5	CASSQNPEGQPQHF
TRBV5-6	TRBJ2-6	CASSSTLWTVLSGANVLTF
TRBV28	TRBJ1-1	CASTPRPTNTEAFF
TRBV7-2	TRBJ1-5	CASSLGASQPQHF
TRBV3-1/TRBV3-2	TRBJ1-1	CASSQDNGSRGAFF
TRBV7-2	TRBJ1-5	CASSLRGESNQPQHF
TRBV7-2	TRBJ2-1	CASSLDVRLYNEQFF
TRBV7-9	TRBJ1-6	CASRQIETYNSPLHF